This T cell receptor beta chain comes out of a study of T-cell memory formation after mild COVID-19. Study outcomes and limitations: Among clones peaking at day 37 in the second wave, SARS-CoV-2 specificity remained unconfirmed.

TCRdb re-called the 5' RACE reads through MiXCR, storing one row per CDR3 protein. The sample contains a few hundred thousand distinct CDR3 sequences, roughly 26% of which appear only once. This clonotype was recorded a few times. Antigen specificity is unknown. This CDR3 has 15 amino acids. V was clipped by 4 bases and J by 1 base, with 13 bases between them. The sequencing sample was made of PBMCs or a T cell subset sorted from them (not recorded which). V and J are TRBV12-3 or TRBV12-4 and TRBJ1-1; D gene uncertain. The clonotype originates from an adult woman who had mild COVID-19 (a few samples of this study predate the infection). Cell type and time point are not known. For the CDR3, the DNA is TGTGCCAGCAGTTGGGTGACACCTTCGAACACTGAAGCTTTCTTT. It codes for CASSWVTPSNTEAFF.